Below, one TCR beta chain is given with its context. Its antigen remains unknown. This sample is part of a study of T cell responses to AZD1222 COVID-19 vaccine. Method: immunoSEQ multiplex PCR; TCRdb's copy keeps in-frame clones and lacks some. This sample has 150,000 to 200,000 clones, with around 94% found just once. Study-wide results and limits: Without day 14 samples, only post-peak T cell repertoires were studied. Across the whole spike, CD4 TCRs peaked at regions 160-218 and 743-854. The number of AZD1222 recipients seropositive at baseline was only 6 or 7.

The TCR sequence derives from an adult who received the AZD1222 COVID-19 vaccine. Sequencing was performed on peripheral blood, taken 28 days after the second AZD1222 dose.

CDR3 DNA sequence: TGTGCCAGCTTGGAGAACAGCCAGCGGGGCTACACCTTC. As protein: CASLENSQRGYTF. The chain carries TRBV6-5 and TRBJ1-2; no clear D. Trimming took 8 bases from V and 8 from J, leaving 18 bases between them. The CDR3 loop spans 13 amino acids. Germline lookup yields CDR1 MNHEY and CDR2 SVGAGI.